The 31 T cell receptor beta chains listed next were all sequenced from one sample in a study of response to subunit inactivated influenza vaccine. One entry per CDR3 protein, called by TCRdb with MiXCR from the RT-PCR reads. The sample lists about 610,000 distinct CDR3 sequences, 11% to 15% occurring once. The input for sequencing was PBMCs from blood, taken 11 to 12 days after vaccination. The receptor source for this set is a man over 45 who received an inactivated influenza vaccine.

This clonotype was recorded at least ten times. The CDR3 here is CATSDSRTGSNQPQHF. For the CDR3, the DNA is TGTGCCACCAGTGATTCCCGGACAGGGAGTAATCAGCCCCAGCATTTT. The chain employs TRBV24-1 and TRBJ1-5; 8 positions agree with TRBD1. The V gene's germline CDR1 is KGHDR and CDR2 SFDVKD. V shed 2 bases, J shed 4 bases, and the junction held 6 bases outside the gene matches. The CDR3 is 16 residues long.

The table lists this clonotype with a few counts. This chain uses TRBV30 with TRBJ2-7; weak D call: TRBD1 (6 bases). Trimming left V 5 bases short and J 5 bases short, with 19 bases between. The germline gives CDR1 GTSNPN, CDR2 SVGIG (reference sequence). This CDR3 has 14 amino acids. The CDR3 is CAWQATGGVNEQYF. The CDR3 coding sequence is TGTGCCTGGCAGGCGACAGGTGGAGTCAACGAGCAGTACTTC.

This clonotype was picked up one time. The chain carries TRBV5-1 and TRBJ2-7, with D possibly being TRBD2 (5 bases). CDR3 length: 14 amino acids. Germline CDR1 reads SGHRS; CDR2 reads YFSETQ. The V and J ends lost 0 bases and 2 bases respectively, with 9 bases between them. CDR3 protein: CASSLDVSAYEQYF. The CDR3 DNA reads as TGCGCCAGCAGCTTGGACGTTAGCGCCTACGAGCAGTACTTC.

There are a few counts of this clonotype. The rearrangement links TRBV7-2 to TRBJ2-7; D is unclear. V lost 2 bases and J lost 2, with 10 bases in between. CDR1 SGHTA and CDR2 FQGNSA come from the germline V gene. The CDR3 extends over 14 amino acids. CDR3: CASSLWDSAYEQYF. The CDR3 DNA sequence: TGTGCCAGCAGCTTATGGGATTCGGCCTACGAGCAGTACTTC.

V and J are TRBV4-2 and TRBJ2-1; D is unresolved. CDR1 and CDR2 from the germline V gene are LGHNA and YNFKEQ. V lost 4 bases to trimming and J lost 0 bases, with 16 bases between them. There are 17 residues in the CDR3. CDR3 amino acids: CASSRKFQRSSYNEQFF. The CDR3 DNA sequence: TGTGCCAGCAGCCGAAAATTTCAACGCTCCTCCTACAATGAGCAGTTCTTC.

This clonotype was seen a few times. V usage is TRBV20-1 and J usage is TRBJ2-6; 7 nucleotides match TRBD1. CDR3 size: 17 residues. V lost 5 bases, J lost 2 bases, and 12 bases stayed unmatched. Looked up from germline, CDR1 is DFQATT and CDR2 is SNEGSKA (reference sequence). CDR3 residues: CSAESDRLLTGANVLTF. In nucleotides, the CDR3 is TGCAGTGCTGAATCGGACAGGCTTCTGACTGGGGCCAACGTCCTGACTTTC.

The chain recombines TRBV11-3 with TRBJ2-5, with 11 bases aligning to TRBD2. After removal of 3 bases from V and 0 bases from J, the junction contained 3 bases not matched to a gene. This CDR3 comprises 16 residues. CDR1 and CDR2 (germline): SGHNT, YENEEA. This chain's CDR3 is CASSFSSGGHQETQYF. Written as DNA, the CDR3 is TGTGCCAGCAGCTTTTCTAGCGGGGGGCACCAAGAGACCCAGTACTTC.

This clonotype was detected a few times. In DNA form, the CDR3 reads TGCGCCAGCAGCCCCGACGGGCAGCCCCAGCATTTT. This gives the protein CASSPDGQPQHF. J is TRBJ1-5 and V is TRBV5-1; D unclear. Trimming took 4 bases from V and 7 from J, leaving 9 bases between them. The CDR3 totals 12 residues. The V gene's germline CDR1 is SGHRS and CDR2 YFSETQ.

The table lists this clonotype with many counts. The chain carries TRBV20-1 and TRBJ1-6; no definite D call. The CDR3 runs 15 residues. Germline CDR1 and CDR2: DFQATT and SNEGSKA (reference sequence). The V and J ends lost 0 bases and 5 bases respectively, with 11 bases between them. The CDR3 region is CSAREEGFNNSPLHF. CDR3 nucleotides: TGCAGTGCTAGAGAAGAAGGGTTCAATAATTCACCCCTCCACTTT.

The chain combines TRBV12-3 or TRBV12-4 with TRBJ2-2; 10 bases are a match to TRBD1. CDR3 size: 15 residues. The V segment lost 5 bases and the J segment 5 bases; nucleotides outside the gene matches: 5. CDR3 amino acids: CASSPGTGVTGELFF. CDR3 DNA: TGTGCCAGCAGTCCCGGGACAGGGGTTACCGGGGAGCTGTTTTTT.

This clonotype was recorded a few times. V gene TRBV20-1 combines with J gene TRBJ1-1; 7 bases match TRBD1. Germline V gene sequence: CDR1 DFQATT, CDR2 SNEGSKA (reference sequence). V shed 3 bases and J 10 bases; nucleotides not matched to a gene: 14. The CDR3 totals 14 residues. CDR3 residues: CSASHRQGARGAFF. The CDR3 region has the DNA TGCAGTGCTAGTCATCGACAGGGAGCCCGTGGAGCTTTCTTT.

This clonotype was picked up a small number of times. The chain links TRBV7-9 to TRBJ1-2; no clear D. Germline V CDR1 and CDR2: SEHNR, FQNEAQ (reference sequence). This CDR3 contains 14 residues. The germline V and J ends were trimmed by 4 bases and 1 base, with 10 bases remaining between them. The CDR3 loop is CASSSGTVNYGYTF. CDR3 bases: TGTGCCAGCAGCTCAGGAACTGTTAACTATGGCTACACCTTC.

This clonotype was seen a few times. V and J are TRBV3-1 and TRBJ2-1; 7 bases are a match to TRBD2. The junction had 8 bases not matched to a gene; V was cut back by 2 bases and J by 10 bases. The CDR3 has 14 amino acids. Germline CDR1 LGHDT, CDR2 YNNKEL (reference sequence). The CDR3 is CASSQSDAGEEQFF. Here the CDR3 DNA reads TGTGCCAGCAGCCAAAGTGACGCGGGAGAAGAGCAGTTCTTC.

This clonotype has just a few counts. The chain couples TRBV5-1 to TRBJ2-3; D may be TRBD2 (6 bases). V dropped 4 bases and J dropped 1 base, with 22 bases sitting between them. This CDR3 comprises 18 residues. CDR1 and CDR2 from the germline V gene are SGHRS and YFSETQ. CDR3 sequence: CASSVNGSPVIGTDTQYF. CDR3 in DNA: TGCGCCAGCAGCGTTAACGGGAGTCCCGTTATCGGCACAGATACGCAGTATTTT.

This clonotype was seen a few times. The chain employs TRBV7-2 and TRBJ2-3; D might be TRBD1 or TRBD2, each matching 5 bases. V was pared by 3 bases and J by 2 bases, with 9 bases between. The CDR3 has 14 residues. From germline, CDR1 is SGHTA and CDR2 FQGNSA. CDR3 DNA sequence: TGTGCCAGCAGCTTCCAGGGACCCACAGATACGCAGTATTTT. It encodes CASSFQGPTDTQYF. The variable domain in full, completed from reference TRBV7-2 and TRBJ2-3, reads GAGVSQSPSNKVTEKGKDVELRCDPISGHTALYWYRQSLGQGLEFLIYFQGNSAPDKSGLPSDRFSAERTGGSVSTLTIQRTQQEDSAVYLCASSFQGPTDTQYFGPGTRLTVL.

This clonotype was recorded a few times. The chain carries TRBV12-3 or TRBV12-4 and TRBJ2-1; D remains unclear. There are 13 residues in the CDR3. V was pared by 5 bases and J by 5 bases, with 10 bases between. This CDR3 is CASSTTQNNEQFF. The CDR3 coding sequence is TGTGCCAGCAGTACTACACAAAACAATGAGCAGTTCTTC.

The rearrangement uses TRBV20-1 and TRBJ2-1; the match to TRBD2 covers 10 bases. Germline loops: CDR1 DFQATT, CDR2 SNEGSKA (reference sequence). V lost 6 bases, J lost 4 bases, and 6 bases stayed unmatched. The CDR3 spans 14 residues. The CDR3 sequence is CSAPLAGVYNEQFF. In DNA form, the CDR3 reads TGCAGTGCGCCTCTAGCGGGAGTGTACAATGAGCAGTTCTTC.

This clonotype has more than one count but fewer than ten. The rearrangement links TRBV20-1 to TRBJ2-7; perhaps TRBD2 as D (6 bases). Trimming left V 2 bases short and J 0 bases short, with 14 bases between. The CDR3 runs to 15 residues. Germline V CDR1 and CDR2: DFQATT, SNEGSKA (reference sequence). The CDR3 protein is CSARKGGPFSYEQYF. The CDR3, as DNA: TGCAGTGCTAGAAAAGGAGGGCCTTTCTCCTACGAGCAGTACTTC.

About this clonotype: A much larger clone sits a single nucleotide away, making a read error possible. The chain links TRBV21-1 to TRBJ2-1; the D segment call TRBD2 is taken from the table without a DNA check. TRBV21-1 has pseudogene status. The CDR3 sequence is 14 residues long. DNA of the CDR3: TGTGCCAGCAGCAAATTCGGGAGGGTCAAGGAGCAGTTCTTC. It is translated as CASSKFGRVKEQFF.

A few counts support this clonotype. This chain uses TRBV5-1 with TRBJ1-6, with TRBD1 matching over 7 bases. Germline CDR1 and CDR2: SGHRS and YFSETQ. Trimming cost V 4 bases and J 3 bases; bases outside gene matches: 13. This CDR3 has 18 amino acids. The CDR3 protein is CASSETPGQKGYNSPLHF. The CDR3 nucleotides are TGCGCCAGCAGCGAGACACCGGGACAGAAGGGCTATAATTCACCCCTCCACTTT.

The chain joins TRBV7-9 to TRBJ1-3, with 7 bases matching TRBD1. This CDR3 region has 15 residues. Germline V gene sequence: CDR1 SEHNR, CDR2 FQNEAQ (reference sequence). The J segment lost 2 bases and the V segment lost 5 bases, leaving 6 bases of the junction unmatched. The chain's CDR3 is CASSRDRVAGNTIYF. CDR3 nucleotides: TGTGCCAGCAGCCGCGACAGGGTTGCTGGAAACACCATATATTTT.

This clonotype has more than one count but fewer than ten. The chain combines TRBV27 with TRBJ2-7, with D possibly matching TRBD2 (5 bases). CDR3 length: 16 amino acids. From germline, CDR1 is MNHEY and CDR2 SMNVEV (reference sequence). Trimming shortened V by 2 bases and J by 6 bases, and 20 bases separated the two germline ends. In DNA, the CDR3 is TGTGCCAGCAGTTTAACTACGTATAGGAATCGGGGCGAGCAGTACTTC. This gives the protein CASSLTTYRNRGEQYF.

The chain recombines TRBV7-9 with TRBJ2-4; D unclear. This CDR3 is built from 15 residues. Between the trimmed V and J ends, which lost 5 bases and 0 bases, there was a span of 11 bases. Per the germline V gene, CDR1 is SEHNR and CDR2 is FQNEAQ (reference sequence). The CDR3: CASSPPIIAKNIQYF. The CDR3 region has the DNA TGTGCCAGCAGCCCGCCGATTATAGCCAAAAACATTCAGTACTTC.

This clonotype was recorded at least ten times. The rearrangement joins TRBV3-1 to TRBJ2-5; the D is unclear. Trimming pared 4 bases from V and 10 bases from J, leaving 13 bases between. Germline CDR1 LGHDT, CDR2 YNNKEL (reference sequence). This CDR3 comprises 12 residues. The CDR3 bases are TGTGCCAGCAGCCCAGAACGAGGCGGCCAGTACTTC. This encodes CASSPERGGQYF.

This clonotype was detected a few times. The chain is built from TRBV29-1 and TRBJ2-5; D call uncertain. Trimming removed 8 bases from V and 5 bases from J, with 15 bases in between. Germline-derived CDR1 and CDR2 are SQVTM and ANQGSEA. This CDR3 has 12 residues. The CDR3 reads CSYFGRLETQYF. The CDR3, as DNA: TGCAGCTACTTCGGGCGCTTGGAGACCCAGTACTTC.

This clonotype was seen only a few times. This sequence joins TRBV1 and TRBJ2-1; the table's TRBD2 call for D was not verified on the DNA. TRBV1 is a pseudogene segment. This CDR3 has 16 residues. CDR3 amino acids: CTSSQVGTSGSYGQFF. In DNA form, the CDR3 reads TGCACCAGCAGCCAAGTAGGGACTAGCGGGAGCTATGGGCAGTTCTTC.

This clonotype was counted between two and nine times. The chain carries TRBV20-1 and TRBJ2-7, with 9 bases matching TRBD2. From germline, CDR1 is DFQATT and CDR2 SNEGSKA (reference sequence). The V segment lost 5 bases and the J segment 3 bases; nucleotides outside the gene matches: 5. This CDR3 spans 13 amino acids. The CDR3 is CSASSGTLYEQYF. The DNA for the CDR3 is TGCAGTGCTTCTAGCGGGACCCTCTACGAGCAGTACTTC.

This clonotype was seen more than once but under ten times. The chain is built from TRBV4-3 and TRBJ2-3; 11 bases map to TRBD2. The J segment lost 1 base and the V segment lost 0 bases, leaving 6 bases of the junction unmatched. Per the germline V gene, CDR1 is LGHNA and CDR2 is YSLEER. This CDR3 is 18 amino acids long. The CDR3 bases are TGCGCCAGCAGCCAAGAGGGCTCTAGCGGGGGGCGCACAGATACGCAGTATTTT. Translation: CASSQEGSSGGRTDTQYF.

This clonotype has just a few counts. The chain couples TRBV12-3 or TRBV12-4 to TRBJ2-7; TRBD2 aligns across 7 bases. J lost 3 bases, V lost 1 base, and 3 bases had no gene match. The CDR3 has 14 amino acids. The CDR3 loop is CASSLGLADYEQYF. The CDR3 region has the DNA TGTGCCAGCAGTTTAGGCCTAGCGGACTACGAGCAGTACTTC.

There are a few counts of this clonotype. The rearrangement joins TRBV20-1 to TRBJ2-5; D is undetermined. CDR1 is DFQATT, CDR2 SNEGSKA, per germline (reference sequence). CDR3 length: 15 residues. The germline V and J ends were trimmed by 0 bases and 2 bases, with 13 bases remaining between them. The CDR3 coding sequence is TGCAGTGCTAGAGATCTTGCGGTGGGACAAGAGACCCAGTACTTC. Translated, it gives CSARDLAVGQETQYF.

The chain combines TRBV7-9 with TRBJ2-2; 9 nucleotides agree with TRBD2. The V gene's germline CDR1 is SEHNR and CDR2 FQNEAQ (reference sequence). This CDR3 spans 15 amino acids. The J segment lost 6 bases and the V segment lost 4 bases, leaving 6 bases of the junction unmatched. CDR3 DNA: TGTGCCAGCAGCTCGATTAGCGGGAGCGCCGGGGAGCTGTTTTTT. It translates to CASSSISGSAGELFF.